This T cell receptor beta chain comes out of a study of blood T cell repertoires in COVID-19 (dated by TCRdb to 2019 to 2021). Background for the entire study: Samples from collaborators originated in the United States, Italy and Spain and spanned both the acute and convalescent phases of COVID-19. The prospective study material was composed of cDNA or gDNA derived from T cells, B-cell-depleted T cells, or PBMCs. Deeply sampled blood TCRbeta repertoires from subjects exposed to, actively infected with, or recovered from COVID-19 were included in the dataset. The repertoires were released in a freely available public database meant as a resource for research on the immune response to SARS-CoV-2. Samples were obtained from the ongoing ImmuneRACE study (first 160 participants) and from 1,200 or so subjects provided by 6 global collaborators. Nearly every sample came with metadata listing a de-identified subject ID, COVID-19 status, age in years and sex. Where available, HLA class I and class II types were obtained from metadata supplied by the sample provider rather than from assay-based typing. The investigation overall reported the following: The quantity of clinical and demographic metadata differed by source and by participant and was supplied without curation.

The immunoSEQ Assay, a bias-controlled multiplex PCR, was used to amplify TCRbeta CDR3 regions from genomic DNA. As for the original processing: The number of nucleated cells in each sample was estimated from the amplification of reference gene primers within the assay. To quantify the absolute abundance of each unique TCRbeta CDR3 rearrangement, sequence reads were collapsed and filtered. Productive Simpson clonality was computed per sample as the square root of Simpson's diversity index over productive rearrangements. In TCRdb, the immuneACCESS table is reduced to in-frame sequences with V and J assigned. These tables do not hold every clone; where another copy was compared, an unresolved V gene accounts for under half, and the others remain unexplained. V and J calls and clone size are as listed in that table; D and trimming were resolved from the DNA. Counted in this sample were roughly 190,000 clones; 75% to 90% of them appeared once. Together, the top ten hold approximately 0.77% of the sample.

V is pruned by 5 bases and J by 0 bases, leaving 9 bases of the junction without a gene match. The CDR3 numbers 17 residues from cysteine through phenylalanine. Only the CDR3 DNA stays, 51 bases, in frame from base 1. CDR1 LNHDA and CDR2 SQIVND are derived from the germline V gene (reference sequence). Participants in the prospective study were aged roughly 18 to 100 years, lived in approximately 26 United States geographic areas, and enrolled through a virtual design. In the prospective study, participants were assigned to cohorts based on the clinical history participants reported in a screening survey and a study questionnaire. ImmuneRACE Cohort 3 recovered participants were defined by two consecutive negative NP/OP PCR tests, healthcare professional clearance, or symptom resolution. In the prospective study, whole blood, serum and a nasopharyngeal or oropharyngeal swab were collected from each participant by mobile phlebotomists. Prospective study participants could optionally give additional blood draws and questionnaires over an approximately two-month period. Prospective study blood samples were shipped either frozen or at room temperature before DNA extraction.

Notes on this clone: Its antigen remains unidentified. Nothing much larger sits one base from this clone, and base qualities are not available.

The sequence was collected from a woman in her late teens or twenties who had recovered from COVID-19. Sequenced: PBMCs or T cells enriched from blood (not recorded which). The receptor chain draws on TRBV19 and TRBJ2-3; 9 central nucleotides agree with TRBD2. The DNA sequence is TGTGCCAGTAGTGGGCGCGGGAGGGAATCTAGCACAGATACGCAGTATTTT. The encoded protein is CASSGRGRESSTDTQYF.